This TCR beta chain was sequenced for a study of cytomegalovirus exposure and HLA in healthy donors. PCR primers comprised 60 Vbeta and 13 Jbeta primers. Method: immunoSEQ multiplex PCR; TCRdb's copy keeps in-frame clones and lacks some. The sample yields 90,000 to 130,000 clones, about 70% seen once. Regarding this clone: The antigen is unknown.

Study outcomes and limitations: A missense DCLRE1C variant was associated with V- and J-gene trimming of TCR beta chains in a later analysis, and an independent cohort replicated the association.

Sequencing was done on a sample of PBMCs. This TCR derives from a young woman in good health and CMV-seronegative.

The CDR3 coding sequence is TGTGCCAGCAGCTCGACACACGGCCGCACTGAAGCTTTCTTT. Its translation: CASSSTHGRTEAFF. The chain carries TRBV5-4 and TRBJ1-1, with unresolved D. V was trimmed by 3 bases and J by 4 bases, leaving 13 bases between them. Germline V gene sequence: CDR1 SGHNT, CDR2 YYREEE (reference sequence). The CDR3 has 14 amino acids.